This T cell receptor (beta chain) came from a study of CD8 T cells in Susac syndrome. The authors reverse transcribed roughly 0.5 to 1 ug RNA with random hexamers. The method of amplification for TCR beta CDR3 was immunoSEQ multiplex PCR, covering 54 Vbeta and 13 Jbeta. TCRdb re-derived calls from the immunoSEQ multiplex PCR reads in MiXCR, one entry per CDR3 protein. This table holds approximately 140,000 distinct CDR3 sequences, about 95% found once. The CDR3 is 13 residues long. Trimming cost V 6 bases and J 5 bases; bases outside gene matches: 7. Germline V lookup: CDR1 DFQATT, CDR2 SNEGSKA (reference sequence).

Sequencing was performed on CD4+ T cells from PBMCs. The TCR was taken from a human donor with multiple sclerosis. The chain recombines TRBV20-1 with TRBJ2-1; TRBD2 aligns across 7 bases. The CDR3 region has the DNA TGCAGTGCGAGCGGACTAGGCCACAATGAGCAGTTCTTC. It codes for CSASGLGHNEQFF.